A selection of T cell receptor beta chains follows, all from one sample in a study of CD8 T cells in ankylosing spondylitis. TCRdb re-called the 5' RACE reads with MiXCR, one entry per CDR3 protein. The sample records 250,000 to 350,000 distinct CDR3 sequences, approximately 20% being singletons. Sequences were obtained from blood, either unsorted or a sorted T cell fraction (not recorded which). The origin of the receptors is a male donor with ankylosing spondylitis or in good health (not recorded which). The CDR3 runs from the conserved cysteine through the conserved F or W. Fields, in order: D gene, V gene, clone size, J gene, CDR3 protein, CDR3 DNA. The D gene is left open where the match is weak. Some rows have no size entry. The others give once, few or many, or a class for an expanded clone.

d_gene: TRBD2
v_gene: TRBV5-1
abundance: many
j_gene: TRBJ2-3
CDR3aa: CASSMSSGVGDTQYF
CDR3nt: TGCGCCAGCAGCATGTCTAGCGGGGTTGGAGATACGCAGTATTTT

d_gene: TRBD2
v_gene: TRBV27
abundance: once
j_gene: TRBJ2-1
CDR3aa: CASSWEGLQANEQFF
CDR3nt: TGTGCCAGCAGTTGGGAGGGACTACAAGCCAATGAGCAGTTCTTC

d_gene: -
v_gene: TRBV5-1
abundance: many
j_gene: TRBJ2-2
CDR3aa: CASSSVLSGELFF
CDR3nt: TGCGCCAGCAGCTCGGTGTTATCCGGGGAGCTGTTTTTT

d_gene: TRBD2
v_gene: TRBV6-2/TRBV6-3
abundance: -
j_gene: TRBJ2-1
CDR3aa: CASSPSGSRHEQFF
CDR3nt: TGTGCCAGCAGCCCTAGCGGGAGTCGACATGAGCAGTTCTTC

d_gene: -
v_gene: TRBV9
abundance: -
j_gene: TRBJ1-6
CDR3aa: CASSVAGDSYNSPLHF
CDR3nt: TGTGCCAGCAGCGTAGCGGGTGACTCCTATAATTCACCCCTCCACTTT

d_gene: -
v_gene: TRBV30
abundance: -
j_gene: TRBJ1-2
CDR3aa: CAWSVSQRQAGYGYTF
CDR3nt: TGTGCCTGGAGTGTATCGCAGCGGCAGGCCGGCTATGGCTACACCTTC

d_gene: TRBD1
v_gene: TRBV3-1
abundance: -
j_gene: TRBJ2-1
CDR3aa: CASSPTGEPYNEQFF
CDR3nt: TGTGCCAGCAGCCCGACAGGGGAGCCTTACAATGAGCAGTTCTTC

d_gene: -
v_gene: TRBV12-3/TRBV12-4
abundance: few
j_gene: TRBJ2-3
CDR3aa: CASAGVGQYTDTQYF
CDR3nt: TGTGCCAGCGCAGGGGTGGGGCAGTACACAGATACGCAGTATTTT

d_gene: -
v_gene: TRBV29-1
abundance: -
j_gene: TRBJ2-5
CDR3aa: CSGQADLEETQYF
CDR3nt: TGCAGCGGCCAAGCGGATTTGGAAGAGACCCAGTACTTC

d_gene: -
v_gene: TRBV6-1
abundance: -
j_gene: TRBJ2-1
CDR3aa: CASTNHGVFFNEQFF
CDR3nt: TGTGCCAGCACCAATCACGGGGTGTTCTTTAATGAGCAGTTCTTC

d_gene: -
v_gene: TRBV10-3
abundance: -
j_gene: TRBJ2-2
CDR3aa: CAIAHNTGELFF
CDR3nt: TGTGCCATCGCCCATAACACCGGGGAGCTGTTTTTT

d_gene: -
v_gene: TRBV20-1
abundance: -
j_gene: TRBJ1-6
CDR3aa: CSGTRGQGNSPLHF
CDR3nt: TGCAGTGGGACCCGGGGGCAGGGTAATTCACCCCTCCACTTT

d_gene: -
v_gene: TRBV5-5
abundance: -
j_gene: TRBJ2-1
CDR3aa: CASSSGFPEQFF
CDR3nt: TGTGCCAGCAGCTCAGGGTTCCCTGAGCAGTTCTTC

d_gene: -
v_gene: TRBV4-1
abundance: -
j_gene: TRBJ2-5
CDR3aa: CASSHPGLSQETQYF
CDR3nt: TGCGCCAGCAGCCATCCCGGACTTTCGCAAGAGACCCAGTACTTC

d_gene: -
v_gene: TRBV7-2
abundance: -
j_gene: TRBJ2-1
CDR3aa: CASSLVVRSSYNEQFF
CDR3nt: TGTGCCAGCAGCTTAGTGGTCAGGAGCTCCTACAATGAGCAGTTCTTC

d_gene: TRBD1
v_gene: TRBV18
abundance: few
j_gene: TRBJ2-4
CDR3aa: CASSPGQGHIQYF
CDR3nt: TGTGCCAGCTCACCAGGACAGGGACACATTCAGTACTTC

d_gene: TRBD2
v_gene: TRBV12-3/TRBV12-4
abundance: few
j_gene: TRBJ2-1
CDR3aa: CASSLASGRNDEQFF
CDR3nt: TGTGCCAGCAGTTTAGCTAGCGGGAGGAATGATGAGCAGTTCTTC

d_gene: -
v_gene: TRBV12-3/TRBV12-4
abundance: -
j_gene: TRBJ1-6
CDR3aa: CASSLSGAESPLHF
CDR3nt: TGTGCCAGCAGTTTGTCAGGGGCCGAATCACCCCTCCACTTT

d_gene: TRBD1
v_gene: TRBV6-1
abundance: few
j_gene: TRBJ1-2
CDR3aa: CASSLRSDPGQGNYGYTF
CDR3nt: TGTGCCAGCAGCCTTCGATCAGATCCGGGACAGGGAAACTATGGCTACACCTTC

d_gene: TRBD1
v_gene: TRBV9
abundance: many
j_gene: TRBJ1-1
CDR3aa: CASNRQGRLDTEAFF
CDR3nt: TGTGCCAGCAATCGACAGGGACGCTTGGACACTGAAGCTTTCTTT

d_gene: -
v_gene: TRBV12-3/TRBV12-4
abundance: -
j_gene: TRBJ1-5
CDR3aa: CASSFAKGGSNQPQHF
CDR3nt: TGTGCCAGCAGTTTCGCTAAGGGAGGTAGCAATCAGCCCCAGCATTTT

d_gene: -
v_gene: TRBV19
abundance: few
j_gene: TRBJ1-1
CDR3aa: CASSIAGHTEAFF
CDR3nt: TGTGCCAGTAGTATAGCTGGGCACACTGAAGCTTTCTTT

d_gene: -
v_gene: TRBV10-1
abundance: many
j_gene: TRBJ2-3
CDR3aa: CASSESRWADTQYF
CDR3nt: TGCGCCAGCAGTGAGTCCCGATGGGCAGATACGCAGTATTTT

d_gene: -
v_gene: TRBV5-1
abundance: -
j_gene: TRBJ1-1
CDR3aa: CASSKGTQNTEAFF
CDR3nt: TGCGCCAGCTCCAAGGGGACGCAAAACACTGAAGCTTTCTTT

d_gene: TRBD1
v_gene: TRBV4-2
abundance: many
j_gene: TRBJ1-2
CDR3aa: CASSPGTGALTNYGYTF
CDR3nt: TGTGCCAGCAGCCCTGGGACAGGGGCGCTAACTAACTATGGCTACACCTTC

d_gene: -
v_gene: TRBV24-1
abundance: -
j_gene: TRBJ2-5
CDR3aa: CATAGPPNQETQYF
CDR3nt: TGTGCCACCGCCGGACCGCCGAACCAAGAGACCCAGTACTTC

d_gene: -
v_gene: TRBV6-1
abundance: few
j_gene: TRBJ1-5
CDR3aa: CASSPGFGNQPQHF
CDR3nt: TGTGCCAGCAGCCCAGGGTTCGGGAATCAGCCCCAGCATTTT